The 26 T cell receptor beta chains presented below share a single source sample, sequenced in a study of T cell responses to AZD1222 COVID-19 vaccine. Produced via immunoSEQ multiplex PCR; TCRdb's table is partial and in-frame only. The profile shows roughly 160,000 clones, about nine tenths of them singletons. The input for sequencing was peripheral blood, taken on day 0 of AZD1222 vaccination. Receptors were obtained from an adult in good health.

This chain connects TRBV5-5 to TRBJ2-1; 11 bases are shared with TRBD2. After removal of 4 bases from V and 9 bases from J, the junction contained 12 bases not matched to a gene. The CDR3 has 16 residues. The germline CDR1 and CDR2 sequences are SGHKS and YYEKEE (reference sequence). CDR3 sequence: CASSPHLAGGTSEQFF. The CDR3 DNA sequence: TGTGCCAGCAGCCCACATCTAGCGGGGGGAACGAGTGAGCAGTTCTTC.

The chain joins TRBV28 to TRBJ2-1, with D uncertain. Germline lookup yields CDR1 MDHEN and CDR2 SYDVKM. V was trimmed by 6 bases and J by 7 bases, leaving 16 bases between them. The CDR3 contains 14 residues. CDR3: CASREGSPMNEQFF. The CDR3 DNA sequence: TGTGCCAGCAGGGAAGGGTCCCCCATGAATGAGCAGTTCTTC.

The rearrangement uses TRBV6-5 and TRBJ2-2; tentatively, D is TRBD1 or TRBD2 (5 bases each). The V and J ends lost 2 bases and 7 bases respectively, with 11 bases between them. Germline CDR1 MNHEY, CDR2 SVGAGI. The CDR3 runs 14 residues. DNA for the CDR3: TGTGCCAGCAGTTACCGTAGGGGAGACGGGGAGCTGTTTTTT. The encoded protein is CASSYRRGDGELFF.

This rearrangement joins TRBV7-8 to TRBJ1-5; D is ambiguous. CDR3 length equals 14 residues. CDR1 and CDR2 from the germline V gene are SGHVS and FQNEAQ. The V end lost 1 base, the J end lost 7 bases, and 11 bases lay between the germline ends. For the CDR3, the DNA is TGTGCCAGCAGCTTAGATCTAGCCGAGCAGCCCCAGCATTTT. It encodes CASSLDLAEQPQHF.

This clone was detected once. The CDR3 spells CASKREDQASGNTIYF. The CDR3 DNA follows: TGTGCCAGCAAACGGGAAGACCAGGCCTCTGGAAACACCATATATTTT. The chain couples TRBV2 to TRBJ1-3; D unclear. Trimming removed 7 bases from V and 0 bases from J, with 16 bases in between. CDR1 and CDR2 (germline): SNHLY, FYNNEI. CDR3 length: 16 residues.

This sequence joins TRBV6-1 and TRBJ2-5; 9 bases match TRBD2. The CDR3 is 20 residues long. Trimming removed 3 bases from V and 0 bases from J; junction bases left unmatched: 17. Germline V gene data show CDR1 as MNHNS and CDR2 as SASEGT. DNA for the CDR3: TGTGCCAGCAGTGATTGGCTAGCGGGGTCCCTAGGGGGGAACCAAGAGACCCAGTACTTC. Its translation is CASSDWLAGSLGGNQETQYF.

The genes are TRBV7-9 and TRBJ1-1, with 7 positions matching TRBD1. The CDR3 consists of 15 residues. Germline CDR1 is SEHNR and CDR2 is FQNEAQ (reference sequence). The trim removed 1 base at V and 5 bases at J, leaving 7 bases unmatched. The DNA for the CDR3 is TGTGCCAGCAGCTTAGGTCAGGGGGTGTCGACTGAAGCTTTCTTT. Its protein is CASSLGQGVSTEAFF.

V is TRBV24-1 and J is TRBJ1-5, with 7 bases lining up with TRBD1. Germline CDR1 and CDR2: KGHDR and SFDVKD. The CDR3 runs 12 residues. The CDR3 protein is CACGTVDQPQHF. The CDR3 bases are TGTGCATGCGGGACAGTTGATCAGCCCCAGCATTTT.

This clone was recorded only once. V is TRBV19 and J is TRBJ1-2; D is perhaps TRBD1 (6 bases). There are 15 residues in the CDR3. The V gene lost 5 bases and the J gene lost 5 bases, with 18 bases spanning the gap. CDR1 is LNHDA, CDR2 SQIVND, per germline (reference sequence). The CDR3 DNA reads TGTGCCAGTAGTCTCCAACGACAGGTGGGATATGGCTACACCTTC. This codes for CASSLQRQVGYGYTF.

The rearrangement joins TRBV5-5 to TRBJ1-1, with D maybe TRBD1 (5 bases). Trimming took 0 bases from V and 3 from J, leaving 12 bases between them. In germline, CDR1 is SGHKS, CDR2 YYEKEE (reference sequence). The CDR3 has 15 residues. The CDR3 region is CASSLESGQHTEAFF. In nucleotides, the CDR3 is TGTGCCAGCAGCTTGGAGTCAGGGCAACACACTGAAGCTTTCTTT.

V gene TRBV25-1 combines with J gene TRBJ1-2; D is possibly TRBD1 (5 bases). Deletions cut 1 base from V and 0 bases from J, with 9 bases between. This CDR3 comprises 15 residues. Germline-derived CDR1 and CDR2 are MGHDK and SYGVNS. In DNA form, the CDR3 reads TGTGCCAGCAGTGAATTTCAGGGCCCTAACTATGGCTACACCTTC. It translates to CASSEFQGPNYGYTF.

The V gene is TRBV28, the J gene TRBJ2-6, with D possibly TRBD1 on 8 matching bases. The V end lost 3 bases, the J end lost 0 bases, and 12 bases lay between the germline ends. Germline V gene data show CDR1 as MDHEN and CDR2 as SYDVKM. The CDR3 consists of 17 residues. CDR3 sequence reads: CASSLDREGSGANVLTF. CDR3 nucleotides: TGTGCCAGCAGTTTGGACAGGGAGGGCTCTGGGGCCAACGTCCTGACTTTC.

The V call is TRBV15, the J call TRBJ1-5, with 7 bases identical to TRBD1. J lost 3 bases, V lost 1 base, and 3 bases had no gene match. The length of the CDR3 is 15 residues. Germline lookup yields CDR1 LNHNV and CDR2 YYDKDF (reference sequence). This chain's CDR3 is CATSRGGTVNQPQHF. The CDR3 region has the DNA TGTGCCACCAGCAGAGGCGGGACAGTCAATCAGCCCCAGCATTTT.

The chain links TRBV6-5 to TRBJ2-3; 12 bases fit TRBD2. V trimming: 2 bases; J trimming: 5 bases; junction bases outside the gene matches: 2. CDR1 is MNHEY, CDR2 SVGAGI, per germline. CDR3 length equals 15 residues. The DNA of the CDR3 is TGTGCCAGCAGTTACCTAGCGGGGGGGCAAGATACGCAGTATTTT. It translates to CASSYLAGGQDTQYF.

The chain couples TRBV11-2 to TRBJ1-1; D unclear. V lost 1 base and J lost 1, with 4 bases in between. CDR3 length: 13 amino acids. Germline lookup yields CDR1 SGHAT and CDR2 FQNNGV. This chain's CDR3 is CASSLGTNTEAFF. CDR3 nucleotide sequence: TGTGCCAGCAGCTTAGGCACGAACACTGAAGCTTTCTTT.

The rearrangement uses TRBV19 and TRBJ1-3; D not resolved. The CDR3 totals 16 residues. Per germline, CDR1 LNHDA and CDR2 SQIVND (reference sequence). V lost 4 bases and J 0 bases, leaving 13 bases between the germline ends. The DNA of the CDR3 is TGTGCCAGTAGTAGGGCAGAGCGATCCTCTGGAAACACCATATATTTT. As protein: CASSRAERSSGNTIYF.

The chain employs TRBV20-1 and TRBJ2-1; D is undetermined. The V gene lost 3 bases and the J gene lost 3 bases, with 12 bases spanning the gap. The CDR3 sequence is 14 residues long. Germline CDR1 DFQATT, CDR2 SNEGSKA (reference sequence). The CDR3 region has the DNA TGCAGTGCTAGTGGGTACTTTAACTACAATGAGCAGTTCTTC. The encoded protein is CSASGYFNYNEQFF.

This clone has a single count. The V and J genes are TRBV19 and TRBJ1-1; D ambiguous. Trimming shortened V by 6 bases and J by 1 base, and 6 bases separated the two germline ends. Germline-derived CDR1 and CDR2 are LNHDA and SQIVND (reference sequence). The CDR3 has 12 residues. This chain's CDR3 is CASRERNTEAFF. DNA of the CDR3: TGTGCCAGTAGAGAGCGGAACACTGAAGCTTTCTTT.

V is TRBV5-1 and J is TRBJ1-4, with D perhaps matching TRBD1 (6 bases). The CDR3 consists of 15 residues. Per germline, CDR1 SGHRS and CDR2 YFSETQ. V dropped 0 bases and J dropped 8 bases, with 14 bases sitting between them. DNA for the CDR3: TGCGCCAGCAGCTTGGAGGGGGACGGGTCCGAAAAACTGTTTTTT. Protein sequence: CASSLEGDGSEKLFF.

In its sample, this clone was seen a few times. The chain combines TRBV20-1 with TRBJ1-2; TRBD1 matches 8 bases. The junction had 8 bases not matched to a gene; V was cut back by 3 bases and J by 2 bases. The germline gives CDR1 DFQATT, CDR2 SNEGSKA (reference sequence). This CDR3 is built from 15 residues. The CDR3 region has the DNA TGCAGTGCTAGTCGGACAGGGCCTTTCAACTATGGCTACACCTTC. Its protein is CSASRTGPFNYGYTF.

This rearrangement joins TRBV27 to TRBJ1-1; TRBD1 is a possible D gene (5 bases). The germline V and J ends were trimmed by 2 bases and 1 base, with 8 bases remaining between them. The germline gives CDR1 MNHEY, CDR2 SMNVEV (reference sequence). The CDR3 totals 14 residues. CDR3 nucleotide sequence: TGTGCCAGCAGTTTAGGGGCAGGGAACACTGAAGCTTTCTTT. Its translation: CASSLGAGNTEAFF.

The V gene is TRBV7-2, the J gene TRBJ2-7; TRBD2 matches 14 bases. Trimming cost V 5 bases and J 9 bases; bases outside gene matches: 9. This CDR3 is built from 15 residues. Germline V lookup: CDR1 SGHTA, CDR2 FQGNSA. CDR3 protein: CASSPRLAGGPVQYF. In DNA, the CDR3 is TGTGCCAGCAGCCCCAGACTAGCGGGAGGGCCAGTGCAGTACTTC.

This chain connects TRBV10-2 to TRBJ2-1, with D perhaps matching TRBD2 (6 bases). Germline CDR1 WSHSY, CDR2 SAAADI. The CDR3 length is 14 residues. Trimming cost V 10 bases and J 6 bases, with 19 bases left between them. CDR3 region: CATTRGLASNEQFF. CDR3 coding DNA: TGCGCCACTACGAGAGGCCTAGCGTCCAATGAGCAGTTCTTC.

In the case of this clone: At one of its ends the junction is not consistent with the germline gene, which may arise from a read error. The chain uses TRBV5-4 and TRBJ1-2; 8 bases are shared with TRBD1. There are 14 residues in the CDR3. Germline assignment: CDR1 SGHNT and CDR2 YYREEE (reference sequence). The CDR3 region has the DNA TGTGCCAGCAGCGTCCGACAGGGGCCCTATGGCAACACCTTC. Its protein is CASSVRQGPYGNTF.

The chain joins TRBV27 to TRBJ2-3, with a tentative D call TRBD1 (6 bases). Germline V lookup: CDR1 MNHEY, CDR2 SMNVEV (reference sequence). V lost 4 bases to trimming and J lost 6 bases, with 14 bases between them. The CDR3 length is 14 residues. CDR3 loop: CASSSQGIGDTQYF. Here the CDR3 DNA reads TGTGCCAGCAGTTCACAGGGAATAGGGGATACGCAGTATTTT.

The chain joins TRBV4-3 to TRBJ2-7; 8 bases are shared with TRBD1. CDR1 and CDR2 (germline): LGHNA, YSLEER. The CDR3 length is 17 residues. J lost 1 base, V lost 4 bases, and 12 bases had no gene match. This CDR3 reads CASSPQRGNRGSYEQYF. CDR3 nucleotide sequence: TGCGCCAGCAGCCCCCAGAGGGGCAACAGGGGGTCCTACGAGCAGTACTTC.